This TCR beta chain was sequenced in a study of type 1 regulatory T cells. This clonotype was counted between two and nine times. What it recognizes is unknown. TCRdb reprocessed the reads via MiXCR and lists one record per CDR3 protein. The table includes about 68,000 distinct CDR3 sequences, about three fifths detected once. This sequence was found in a human donor in good health. Sequenced sample: cultured T cells, either the whole culture or a sorted T cell fraction (not recorded which). Subset defined: Tr1-enriched cell product generated in vitro against host alloantigens.

In DNA, the CDR3 is TGCGCCAGCTGTTCCGGGACGGATTCCTACGAGCAGTACTTC. Residues: CASCSGTDSYEQYF. The rearrangement joins TRBV5-1 to TRBJ2-7; perhaps D is TRBD1 or TRBD2 (5 bases each). V lost 7 bases and J 1 base, leaving 15 bases between the germline ends. This CDR3 region has 14 residues. CDR1 is SGHRS, CDR2 YFSETQ, per germline.